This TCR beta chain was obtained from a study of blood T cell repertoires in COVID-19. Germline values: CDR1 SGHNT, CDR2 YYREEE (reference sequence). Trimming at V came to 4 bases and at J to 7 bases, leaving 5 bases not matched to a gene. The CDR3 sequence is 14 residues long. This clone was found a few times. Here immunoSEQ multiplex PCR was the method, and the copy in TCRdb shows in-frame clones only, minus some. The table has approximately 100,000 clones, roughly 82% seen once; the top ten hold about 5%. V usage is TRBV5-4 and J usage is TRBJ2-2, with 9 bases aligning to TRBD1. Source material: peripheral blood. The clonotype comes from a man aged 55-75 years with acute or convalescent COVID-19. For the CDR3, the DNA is TGTGCCAGCAGCCAGGGGACAGGGAACGGGGAGCTGTTTTTT. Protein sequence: CASSQGTGNGELFF.